This T cell receptor (beta chain) was found in a study of blood T cells in healthy people across ages (dated by TCRdb to between 2014 and 2017). In the study overall: Template switching captured roughly one uniquely barcoded TCR beta cDNA molecule per two T cells in model experiments. Age-related changes in TCR beta repertoire diversity were measured in the study by deep sequencing normalized with unique cDNA molecular identifiers. The donors were split into four age groups: young (average 16 years), middle-aged (roughly 42), aged (62) and long-lived (approximately 80). Donors of different ages were randomly distributed across sequencing lanes to avoid experimental bias. The study analyzed two additional independent replicas of 1 million unique cDNA reads from the same blood draw for two donors, one aged 18 to 29 and one aged 80 or older. What the study reported, not specific to this receptor: Donor CMV infection status was unknown, potentially confounding age-related changes in expanded clonotypes. Observed TCR beta diversity per million T cells fell roughly linearly with age, and a significant reduction was already apparent by age approximately 41. Because profiling used bulk unsorted PBMCs, naive and antigen-experienced compartments could not be compared conclusively. The long-lived group showed more naive CD4+ T cells, fewer expanded clones and increased TCR diversity than the aged group, suggesting age selection. The percentage of naive T cells measured by flow cytometry correlated strongly with observed TCR beta diversity. Estimates of total diversity based on one million sequenced T cells were regarded as lower bounds and as underestimates.

The CDR3, from cysteine to phenylalanine, totals 17 residues. The sequence is cut down to CDR3 DNA, 51 bases in frame from base 1. From V the trimming removes 3 bases and from J it removes 11 bases, while the gene matches leave 19 bases of the junction unaccounted for. This clonotype was seen more than once but under ten times. What antigen it recognizes has not been identified. No base qualities exist here, and no much larger clone lies one base off it. The library was produced with 5' RACE. Sequencing took place on an Illumina HiSeq 2500. A second PCR of about 7 to 12 cycles was performed with a sample-barcoded 5' primer and a J-beta primer mix. Each TCR beta cDNA molecule received a unique molecular identifier from a template-switch 5' adaptor carrying 12 random nucleotides. At least 2.5 million CDR3-containing paired-end reads were obtained from each sample. First-strand cDNA was synthesized from all RNA with the Mint cDNA synthesis kit, primed by a TRBC-specific oligonucleotide. After uracil-DNA glycosylase treatment, a first 18-cycle PCR used universal primers M1SS and BC2_uni_R on all cDNA. The authors processed their data as follows. For normalization, 1 million high-quality reads were randomly selected from each sample, with every read carrying a distinct molecular identifier. Reads with shared molecular identifiers were discarded instead of being binned into consensus sequences. CDR3 identification, clonotype clustering and error correction used MiTCR with a Q25 quality threshold and the strictest error-elimination algorithm. Lower-bound total TCR beta diversity was estimated with a nonparametric unseen species model using Euler transformation. In-frame beta chains were kept once TCRdb had trimmed the public reads at Q25 with fastp and called clones with MiXCR. Duplicate CDR3 protein sequences are folded into a single record with the most common DNA and genes. These V and J calls derive from TCRdb rather than the authors' analysis. For this sample the table gives hundreds of thousands of distinct CDR3 sequences, of which 25% to 30% were detected only once. The ten largest clones take up approximately 15% of the sample.

Systemically healthy Caucasian individuals from Russia, 35 to 50 in total and aged about 6 to 100 years, were included as donors. Each donor gave about 9.7 milliliters of peripheral blood, drawn into EDTA-treated Vacutainer tubes. Ficoll-Paque density-gradient centrifugation was used to isolate PBMCs, with at least 6.5 million per sample. Trizol reagent was used to extract total RNA from the PBMCs, yielding at least 5.5 micrograms per sample. The percentages of naive CD45RAhigh/CD27high T cells were determined by flow cytometry on a PBMC aliquot from every donor. The chain links TRBV12-3 or TRBV12-4 with TRBJ2-5, with TRBD2 identical over 9 junction bases. Sequencing input: blood. This clonotype originated in a woman older than 75 in good health. The CDR3 reads CASSFALGSSGVSEQYF. The nucleotide sequence is TGTGCCAGCAGTTTCGCGCTGGGGTCTAGCGGGGTATCTGAGCAGTACTTC.